Presented here are 5 T cell receptor beta chains from one specimen sequenced in a study of cytomegalovirus exposure and HLA in healthy donors. PCR involved 60 Vbeta and 13 Jbeta primers. Clones were read by immunoSEQ multiplex PCR, and TCRdb kept only the in-frame ones, dropping some. The table records about 70,000 clones, 86% of them present only once. Sequencing was done on a sample of PBMCs. These receptor sequences come from a woman aged 25 to 39 in good health and CMV-seronegative.

The V gene is TRBV4-1, the J gene TRBJ2-7; maybe TRBD2 (5 bases). The CDR3 has 14 amino acids. Trimming took 0 bases from V and 4 from J, leaving 10 bases between them. CDR1 and CDR2 from the germline V gene are MGHRA and YSYEKL. The CDR3 nucleotides read TGCGCCAGCAGCCAAGAGCAACTAGAGTACGAGCAGTACTTC. Translated: CASSQEQLEYEQYF.

This chain joins TRBV18 and TRBJ1-1, with TRBD1 matching over 10 bases. Germline V gene data show CDR1 as KGHSH and CDR2 as LQKENI. The CDR3 has 13 amino acids. Trimming cost V 7 bases and J 3 bases; bases outside gene matches: 2. The CDR3 nucleotides read TGTGCCAGCTGCGGGACAGGGGACACTGAAGCTTTCTTT. Protein sequence: CASCGTGDTEAFF.

The chain employs TRBV2 and TRBJ2-2; 9 bases agree with TRBD2. The CDR3 contains 21 residues. Germline CDR1 and CDR2: SNHLY and FYNNEI. The trim removed 7 bases at V and 5 bases at J, leaving 26 bases unmatched. The CDR3 sequence: CASTLHLHLGGTSRSTGELFF. The CDR3 DNA sequence: TGTGCCAGCACCCTACATCTACACCTAGGAGGGACTAGCAGGTCGACCGGGGAGCTGTTTTTT.

This sequence joins TRBV6-1 and TRBJ2-3; 10 bases are shared with TRBD2. Germline-derived CDR1 and CDR2 are MNHNS and SASEGT. V lost 6 bases, J lost 3 bases, and 3 bases stayed unmatched. The CDR3 is made up of 14 amino acids. This chain's CDR3 is CASSTSGKTDTQYF. CDR3 in DNA: TGTGCCAGCAGCACTAGCGGGAAAACAGATACGCAGTATTTT.

The genes are TRBV21-1 and TRBJ2-7; TRBD1, the D gene given by the table, was not confirmed from the DNA. TRBV21-1 is a pseudogene locus. CDR3 length equals 13 residues. The CDR3 loop is CASISWTGTEQYF. Here the CDR3 DNA reads TGTGCCAGCATCTCATGGACAGGGACCGAGCAGTACTTC.